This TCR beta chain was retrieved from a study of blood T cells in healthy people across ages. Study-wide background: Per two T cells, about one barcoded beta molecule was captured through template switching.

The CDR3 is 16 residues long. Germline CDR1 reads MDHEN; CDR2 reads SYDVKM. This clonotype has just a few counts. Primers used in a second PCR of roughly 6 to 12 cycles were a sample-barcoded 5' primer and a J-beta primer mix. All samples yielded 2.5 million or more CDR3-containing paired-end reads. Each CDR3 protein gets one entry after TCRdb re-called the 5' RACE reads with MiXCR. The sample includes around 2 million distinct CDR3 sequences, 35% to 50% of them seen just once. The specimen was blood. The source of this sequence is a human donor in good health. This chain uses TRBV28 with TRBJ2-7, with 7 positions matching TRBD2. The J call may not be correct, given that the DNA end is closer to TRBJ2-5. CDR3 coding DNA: TGTGCCAGCAGTCCCACATTCCGCGGGGGAAGAGAGACCCAGTACTTC. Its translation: CASSPTFRGGRETQYF.